The TCR beta chain under discussion was sequenced for a study of human T cells and chemical hapten exposure. Study at large: Mostly female, the patients presented with alopecia areata, totalis or universalis. Notes on the study in general: The number of TCRs over 1 in 1000 frequency stayed unchanged after DPC. Controls had significantly fewer large CDR3 similarity clusters than were formed by expanded TCRs.

Each cDNA molecule in the library carried unique molecular identifiers. MiXCR, applied by TCRdb to the RACE reads, yields one record per CDR3 protein. The sample records around 380,000 distinct CDR3 sequences, approximately 5% being singletons. This clonotype was seen at least ten times. Antigen: not known. As for time point: patch test 1, 2 weeks after DPC sensitization. Treatment described: therapeutic diphenylcyclopropenone sensitization with weekly scalp DPC. This CDR3 region has 15 residues. Trimming cost V 0 bases and J 6 bases, with 13 bases left between them. Germline V gives CDR1 MNHNY, CDR2 SVGAGI (reference sequence).

Source: whole blood, taken in connection with sensitization to the hapten diphenylcyclopropenone (DPC). The V call is TRBV6-6, the J call TRBJ2-3, with D possibly matching TRBD2 (6 bases). This TCR was recovered from a woman aged 50 to 65 with alopecia areata. Some clones in this sample may be carry-over from other donors' samples. Written as DNA, the CDR3 is TGTGCCAGCAGTTACTCGGGAGGTCTCGCGGATACGCAGTATTTT. It specifies CASSYSGGLADTQYF.